This T cell receptor (beta chain) was observed in a study of OX40 agonist ivuxolimab in advanced cancers. The assay was immunoSEQ multiplex PCR, and TCRdb's table has in-frame clones only and misses some. The table includes tens of thousands of clones, 85% detected once. The V end was cut by 5 bases, the J end by 0 bases, with 11 bases between. The CDR3 runs 15 residues. In germline, CDR1 is KGHSY, CDR2 FQNENV. The TCR sequence derives from an adult with an advanced solid tumor such as melanoma, head and neck, liver or kidney cancer. The sample was CD4+ or CD8+ T cells sorted from blood, taken in a trial of the OX40 agonist ivuxolimab. The rearrangement uses TRBV16 and TRBJ1-3; D is unclear. Written as DNA, the CDR3 is TGTGCCAGCAGCGTCGCGGCGTTCTCTGGAAACACCATATATTTT. Translation: CASSVAAFSGNTIYF.